The 4 T cell receptor beta chains presented below share a single source sample, sequenced in a study of blood T cell repertoires in COVID-19. TCRdb's copy holds only in-frame clones and misses some; the assay was immunoSEQ multiplex PCR. The table lists 140,000 to 150,000 clones, 75% to 90% of them singletons. Sequencing was carried out using peripheral blood. These receptors came from a man aged 18 to 30 with COVID-19, enrolled during active disease.

This clone was seen a handful of times. The chain combines TRBV28 with TRBJ1-2; D remains ambiguous. Trimming cost V 5 bases and J 1 base, with 5 bases left between them. The CDR3 runs to 12 residues. Germline CDR1 is MDHEN and CDR2 is SYDVKM. The CDR3 DNA follows: TGTGCCAGCAGTAGCGGTAACTATGGCTACACCTTC. Its protein product is CASSSGNYGYTF.

The chain couples TRBV28 to TRBJ2-7; 7 bases match TRBD2. Germline V gene lookup returns CDR1 MDHEN and CDR2 SYDVKM. This CDR3 has 14 amino acids. The J segment lost 3 bases and the V segment lost 3 bases, leaving 5 bases of the junction unmatched. DNA for the CDR3: TGTGCCAGCAGTTTTGCGGGAGCTCTCTACGAGCAGTACTTC. It encodes CASSFAGALYEQYF. The variable domain in full, with the rest retrieved from reference TRBV28 and TRBJ2-7, is DVKVTQSSRYLVKRTGEKVFLECVQDMDHENMFWYRQDPGLGLRLIYFSYDVKMKEKGDIPEGYSVSREKKERFSLILESASTNQTSMYLCASSFAGALYEQYFGPGTRLTVT.

This clone has only one observation. V gene TRBV24-1 combines with J gene TRBJ2-3, with 10 bases lining up with TRBD2. Trimming at V came to 4 bases and at J to 2 bases, leaving 5 bases not matched to a gene. The CDR3 is 16 amino acids. Germline V gene lookup returns CDR1 KGHDR and CDR2 SFDVKD. The CDR3 reads CATSDRTSGITDTQYF. DNA for the CDR3: TGTGCCACCAGTGACCGGACTAGCGGAATCACAGATACGCAGTATTTT.

The V and J genes are TRBV30 and TRBJ1-5, with D unclear. There are 14 residues in the CDR3. V was shortened by 1 base and J by 12 bases, with 19 bases between the two germline ends. CDR1 and CDR2 (germline): GTSNPN, SVGIG (reference sequence). The CDR3 spells CAWSGPDGGVGQHF. Here the CDR3 DNA reads TGTGCCTGGAGTGGCCCAGACGGAGGTGTGGGCCAGCATTTT.